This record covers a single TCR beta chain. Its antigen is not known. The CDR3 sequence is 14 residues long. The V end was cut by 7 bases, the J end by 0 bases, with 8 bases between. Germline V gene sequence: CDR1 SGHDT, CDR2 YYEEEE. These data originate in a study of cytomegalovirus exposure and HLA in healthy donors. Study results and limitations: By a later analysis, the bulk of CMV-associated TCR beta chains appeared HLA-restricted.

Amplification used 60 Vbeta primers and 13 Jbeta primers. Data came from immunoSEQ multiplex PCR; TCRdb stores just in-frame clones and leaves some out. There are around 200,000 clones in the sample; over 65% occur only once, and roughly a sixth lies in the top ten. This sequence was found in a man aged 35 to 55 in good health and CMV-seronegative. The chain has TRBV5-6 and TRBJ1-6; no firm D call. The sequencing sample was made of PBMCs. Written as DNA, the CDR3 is TGTGCCAGCCGCGGTAGCTCCTATAATTCACCCCTCCACTTT. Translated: CASRGSSYNSPLHF. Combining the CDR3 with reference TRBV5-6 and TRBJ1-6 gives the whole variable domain DAGVTQSPTHLIKTRGQQVTLRCSPKSGHDTVSWYQQALGQGPQFIFQYYEEEERQRGNFPDRFSGHQFPNYSSELNVNALLLGDSALYLCASRGSSYNSPLHFGNGTRLTVT.